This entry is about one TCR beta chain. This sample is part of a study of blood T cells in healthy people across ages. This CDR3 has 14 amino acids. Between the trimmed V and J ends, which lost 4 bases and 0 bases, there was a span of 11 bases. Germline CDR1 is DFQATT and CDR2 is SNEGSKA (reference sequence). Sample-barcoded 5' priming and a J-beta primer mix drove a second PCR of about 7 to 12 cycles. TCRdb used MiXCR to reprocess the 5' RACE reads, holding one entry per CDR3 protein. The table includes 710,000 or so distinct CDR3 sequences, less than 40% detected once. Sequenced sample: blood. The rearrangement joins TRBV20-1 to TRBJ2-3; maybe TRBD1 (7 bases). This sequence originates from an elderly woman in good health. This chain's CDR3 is CSAKQGTSTDTQYF. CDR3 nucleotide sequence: TGCAGTGCTAAACAGGGGACTAGCACAGATACGCAGTATTTT.